Listed below are T cell receptor beta chains from one sample, sequenced in a study of identifying expanded T cells in peripheral blood. The repertoire was sequenced with immunoSEQ multiplex PCR; TCRdb's copy has only in-frame clones and lacks some. The table records about 90,000 clones, 88% of them present only once. Specimen: blood. These receptors all stem from a person aged 18 to 70 in good health. CDR3s include the opening cysteine and the closing phenylalanine or tryptophan. Fields, in order: D gene, clone size, V gene, J gene, CDR3 DNA, CDR3 protein. A D gene is named only where the DNA matches it firmly. The listing skips clone size in some rows; elsewhere it reads once, few, many or a size class.

-	once	TRBV29-1	TRBJ2-3	TGCAGCATCGAGGGGGGGACAAGAAGCACAGATACGCAGTATTTT	CSIEGGTRSTDTQYF
TRBD2	-	TRBV18	TRBJ2-5	TGTGCCAGCTCACTTACCGGGACTAGCGGGCTGGAGACCCAGTACTTC	CASSLTGTSGLETQYF
-	-	TRBV10-1	TRBJ1-1	TGCGCCAGCAGTGATCCAGGGGATACTGAAGCTTTCTTT	CASSDPGDTEAFF
-	-	TRBV19	TRBJ1-2	TGTGCCAGTAGTTTGGCAGCAGCTAACTATGGCTACACCTTC	CASSLAAANYGYTF
TRBD2	-	TRBV4-1	TRBJ2-5	TGCGCCAGCAGCCAACAGAGGGGGACTAGCGGGGGCACCCAAGAGACCCAGTACTTC	CASSQQRGTSGGTQETQYF
-	-	TRBV30	TRBJ2-3	TGTGCCTGGAGGACAGCTGGGGGCACAGATACGCAGTATTTT	CAWRTAGGTDTQYF
-	-	TRBV7-8	TRBJ1-1	TGTGCCAGCAGCTTAGGTTTGGGGCGAGCTTTCTTT	CASSLGLGRAFF
TRBD1	-	TRBV30	TRBJ1-2	TGTGCCTGGAGGGTACAGGGGGCCTATGGCTACACCTTC	CAWRVQGAYGYTF
-	-	TRBV29-1	TRBJ1-3	TGCAGCGTTCTAAACCGAGGCTCTGGAAACACCATATATTTT	CSVLNRGSGNTIYF
TRBD2	-	TRBV25-1	TRBJ2-3	TGTGCCAGCAGTCCGGGGGGAAACACAGATACGCAGTATTTT	CASSPGGNTDTQYF
-	few	TRBV5-1	TRBJ2-7	TGCGCCAGCAGCTTGTTGGCAGGGTTGAACTACGAGCAGTACTTC	CASSLLAGLNYEQYF
-	-	TRBV7-2	TRBJ1-5	TGTGCCAGCAGCTTAGATTTTTACCAGCCCCAGCATTTT	CASSLDFYQPQHF
-	-	TRBV5-5	TRBJ1-1	TGTGCCAGCAGAATCAGGGAAGGCACTGAAGCTTTCTTT	CASRIREGTEAFF
-	-	TRBV6-5	TRBJ1-5	TGTGCCAGCACCATCAGACAGGCCAATCAGCCCCAGCATTTT	CASTIRQANQPQHF
TRBD1	once	TRBV2	TRBJ1-1	TGTGCCAGCAGCATGACAGGGAGGGGAACTGAAGCTTTCTTT	CASSMTGRGTEAFF
-	-	TRBV5-6	TRBJ2-3	TGTGCCAGCAGCTTGGTATGGGCAGATACGCAGTATTTT	CASSLVWADTQYF
-	-	TRBV29-1	TRBJ2-7	TGCAGCGTTGACACGGGAGACCTAAAGGACGAGCAGTACTTC	CSVDTGDLKDEQYF
-	-	TRBV11-1	TRBJ2-3	TGTGCCAGCAGCTTAGACGGCACAGATACGCAGTATTTT	CASSLDGTDTQYF
-	-	TRBV7-7	TRBJ2-6	TGTGCCAGCAGCCTTCCTGGTGTTGGAGCTAGCTCTGGGGCCAACGTCCTGACTTTC	CASSLPGVGASSGANVLTF